The clone carrying this T cell receptor (beta chain) was recorded once. Its antigen is still unknown. Other DNA sequences within the sample encode an identical CDR3. This CDR3 comprises 15 residues. Trimming cost V 1 base and J 0 bases; bases outside gene matches: 0. The germline V gene encodes CDR1 SGHRS and CDR2 YFSETQ. A heparinised blood draw that averaged roughly 100 mL was obtained once from each donor. Each of the CD4+ naive, central memory, regulatory and stem cell-like memory populations was sorted via CD45RO/CCR7/CD25/CD127/CD95/CD27. The source of the sample is a study of beta chain features in type 1 diabetes. Notes on the study in general: Among all four CD4+ subsets, Type 1 diabetes patients had TCRB CDR3s that were moderately but significantly shorter. PCR might favor shorter templates, equally in patients and controls.

Reverse transcribing all isolated RNA meant expressed TCRB transcripts were sequenced. Sequenced by immunoSEQ multiplex PCR; TCRdb stores in-frame clones only, minus some. The profile shows hundreds of thousands of clones, 25% to 35% of them singletons. V is TRBV5-1 and J is TRBJ2-1; 8 bases line up with TRBD2. The sequencing sample was made of naive CD4+ T cells from blood. This TCR derives from a young man in good health. The DNA of the CDR3 is TGCGCCAGCAGCTTGACTAGCGGCTCCTACAATGAGCAGTTCTTC. It encodes CASSLTSGSYNEQFF.